The 20 T cell receptor beta chains below were found in one sample sequenced in a study of T-cell memory formation after mild COVID-19. TCRdb ran MiXCR on the 5' RACE reads and lists one entry per CDR3 protein. Here the sample spans about 310,000 distinct CDR3 sequences, 15% to 20% being singletons. The sample comprised PBMCs or a T cell subset sorted from them (not recorded which). The receptors come from a young man who had mild COVID-19 (a few samples of this study predate the infection). Cell type and time point are not known.

The CDR3 nucleotides are TGCGCCAGCAGCTTGGACCGGACAGGGATACAGACCCAGTACTTC. This codes for CASSLDRTGIQTQYF. V is TRBV5-1 and J is TRBJ2-5; TRBD1 matches at 8 bases. Per the germline V gene, CDR1 is SGHRS and CDR2 is YFSETQ. V shed 0 bases, J shed 6 bases, and the junction held 7 bases outside the gene matches. The CDR3 sequence is 15 residues long.

The chain carries TRBV5-1 and TRBJ2-1; D remains ambiguous. CDR1 is SGHRS, CDR2 YFSETQ, per germline. The CDR3 covers 14 residues. V lost 9 bases to trimming and J lost 5 bases, with 18 bases between them. CDR3 coding DNA: TGCGCCAACCTTACTGACCGGAGAGACAATGAGCAGTTCTTC. Protein sequence: CANLTDRRDNEQFF.

This clonotype has a handful of counts. The chain carries TRBV6-5 and TRBJ1-1; D possibly corresponds to TRBD1 (5 bases). This CDR3 spans 14 amino acids. Deletions cut 8 bases from V and 5 bases from J, with 18 bases between. Germline V gene lookup returns CDR1 MNHEY and CDR2 SVGAGI. The CDR3 is CASWAAGFATEAFF. For the CDR3, the DNA is TGTGCCAGCTGGGCCGCAGGGTTTGCGACTGAAGCTTTCTTT.

V and J are TRBV4-3 and TRBJ2-2; TRBD2 might be the D (6 bases). Germline V gene lookup returns CDR1 LGHNA and CDR2 YSLEER. The CDR3 loop spans 16 amino acids. The germline V and J ends were trimmed by 0 bases and 7 bases, with 15 bases remaining between them. The CDR3 reads CASSQDRGWAYGELFF. CDR3 nucleotides: TGCGCCAGCAGCCAAGATCGGGGGTGGGCCTACGGGGAGCTGTTTTTT.

This clonotype was detected a few times. The V gene is TRBV7-9, the J gene TRBJ2-6, with 10 bases fitting TRBD1. The V segment lost 5 bases and the J segment 14 bases; nucleotides outside the gene matches: 15. The CDR3 spans 16 residues. Germline CDR1 reads SEHNR; CDR2 reads FQNEAQ (reference sequence). CDR3 nucleotides: TGTGCCAGCAGCCGTGGTGGTCTCGGGGACAGGGGCTTCCTGACTTTC. Amino acids: CASSRGGLGDRGFLTF.

This chain joins TRBV7-9 and TRBJ1-2; 7 nucleotides align to TRBD1. The junction had 12 bases not matched to a gene; V was cut back by 5 bases and J by 6 bases. The CDR3 covers 15 residues. Germline V lookup: CDR1 SEHNR, CDR2 FQNEAQ (reference sequence). The CDR3 DNA sequence: TGTGCCAGCAGCCGACAGGGCGGGTGGGAAGATGGCTACACCTTC. As protein: CASSRQGGWEDGYTF.

The rearrangement links TRBV6-2 or TRBV6-3 to TRBJ2-1; D not certain. Germline V gene sequence: CDR1 MNHEY, CDR2 SVGEGT. With 8 bases removed from V and 4 bases from J, the gap between germline ends came to 9 bases. This CDR3 has 12 amino acids. The CDR3 sequence is CASRGLYNEQFF. In nucleotides, the CDR3 is TGTGCCAGCCGTGGGTTATACAATGAGCAGTTCTTC.

The V gene is TRBV6-2 or TRBV6-3, the J gene TRBJ1-1, with a possible D match to TRBD1 (6 bases). Trimming left V 0 bases short and J 5 bases short, with 13 bases between. Germline loops: CDR1 MNHEY, CDR2 SVGEGT. The CDR3 loop spans 15 amino acids. The CDR3 bases are TGTGCCAGCAGTTACTCTTCCAGGGGAGGTACTGAAGCTTTCTTT. Translating gives CASSYSSRGGTEAFF.

This clonotype has more than one count but fewer than ten. This chain links TRBV11-2 with TRBJ2-7, with 12 bases matching TRBD2. CDR1 is SGHAT and CDR2 is FQNNGV in the germline V gene. V dropped 6 bases and J dropped 6; count of bases not matched to a gene: 9. This CDR3 region has 15 residues. The CDR3 sequence is CASRLLAGGLSEQYF. The DNA of the CDR3 is TGTGCCAGCAGGTTACTAGCGGGGGGACTCAGCGAGCAGTACTTC.

In this sample, this clonotype turned up a few times. This chain joins TRBV5-1 and TRBJ1-1; D is unclear. The V and J ends lost 1 base and 5 bases respectively, with 12 bases between them. The CDR3 covers 14 residues. The germline gives CDR1 SGHRS, CDR2 YFSETQ. This chain's CDR3 is CASSLYDAGTEAFF. CDR3 coding DNA: TGCGCCAGCAGCTTGTACGACGCGGGAACTGAAGCTTTCTTT. Combining the CDR3 with reference TRBV5-1 and TRBJ1-1 gives the whole variable domain KAGVTQTPRYLIKTRGQQVTLSCSPISGHRSVSWYQQTPGQGLQFLFEYFSETQRNKGNFPGRFSGRQFSNSRSEMNVSTLELGDSALYLCASSLYDAGTEAFFGQGTRLTVV.

The genes are TRBV7-3 and TRBJ2-1; D unclear. V was trimmed by 5 bases and J by 0 bases, leaving 8 bases between them. Germline CDR1 is SGHTA and CDR2 is FQGTGA. CDR3 length equals 14 residues. The CDR3 sequence: CASSKSSSYNEQFF. Written as DNA, the CDR3 is TGTGCCAGCAGCAAGTCAAGCTCCTACAATGAGCAGTTCTTC.

The V and J genes are TRBV5-1 and TRBJ2-2; a possible D gene is TRBD2 (6 bases). CDR3 length: 15 amino acids. V lost 2 bases, J lost 5 bases, and 13 bases lay in between. Germline V gene data show CDR1 as SGHRS and CDR2 as YFSETQ. The CDR3 DNA reads as TGCGCCAGCAGCTTACGGCGGGGATCTACCGGGGAGCTGTTTTTT. Protein product: CASSLRRGSTGELFF.

The chain is built from TRBV5-1 and TRBJ1-2; no reliable D call. The V end was cut by 7 bases, the J end by 5 bases, with 12 bases between. CDR1 SGHRS and CDR2 YFSETQ come from the germline V gene. This CDR3 region has 12 residues. CDR3 coding DNA: TGCGCCAGCGGGGTTGGGAATTATGGCTACACCTTC. This encodes CASGVGNYGYTF.

This clonotype was seen a handful of times. This sequence joins TRBV5-1 and TRBJ1-2; 7 bases are a match to TRBD1. Germline V gives CDR1 SGHRS, CDR2 YFSETQ. The CDR3 consists of 16 residues. Germline trimming cut 4 bases from V and 0 bases from J; bases unmatched to any gene: 9. The CDR3 region has the DNA TGCGCCAGCAGCCGGGACAGTCAGTCAGCTAACTATGGCTACACCTTC. As protein: CASSRDSQSANYGYTF.

This clonotype came up a few times. J is TRBJ2-1 and V is TRBV7-2; perhaps TRBD2 as D (5 bases). Deletions cut 7 bases from V and 5 bases from J, with 9 bases between. CDR1 is SGHTA and CDR2 is FQGNSA in the germline V gene. This CDR3 contains 12 residues. The CDR3 DNA is TGTGCCAGCACGCGGGCCGACAATGAGCAGTTCTTC. Its protein is CASTRADNEQFF.

V is TRBV6-2 or TRBV6-3 and J is TRBJ1-4, with D perhaps matching TRBD1 (5 bases). Trimming shortened V by 6 bases and J by 0 bases, and 23 bases separated the two germline ends. CDR1 is MNHEY, CDR2 SVGEGT, per germline. This CDR3 is built from 19 residues. The CDR3 bases are TGTGCCAGCAGCCCACCCGGGGGACGAAGCCTCGCAACTAATGAAAAACTGTTTTTT. Its protein is CASSPPGGRSLATNEKLFF.

This clonotype was observed a few times. The rearrangement links TRBV18 to TRBJ2-7, with D uncertain. Germline-derived CDR1 and CDR2 are KGHSH and LQKENI. The germline V and J ends were trimmed by 5 bases and 4 bases, with 9 bases remaining between them. CDR3 length: 12 residues. The CDR3: CASSSLGYEQYF. CDR3 DNA sequence: TGTGCCAGCTCATCGTTGGGTTACGAGCAGTACTTC.

The chain recombines TRBV6-6 with TRBJ2-3; D unresolved. V gave up 11 bases and J gave up 4 bases, with 16 bases separating them. In germline, CDR1 is MNHNY, CDR2 SVGAGI (reference sequence). The CDR3 is 13 residues long. In DNA, the CDR3 is TGTGCCGGGCGCCGAGATGGAGCAGATACGCAGTATTTT. Protein: CAGRRDGADTQYF.

The table lists this clonotype with a few counts. The CDR3 nucleotides read TGCAGTGCTAGAGACCCCGGGGGGGGTGATACGCAGTATTTT. It translates to CSARDPGGGDTQYF. The rearrangement joins TRBV20-1 to TRBJ2-3; 8 positions agree with TRBD2. V shed 0 bases, J shed 6 bases, and the junction held 5 bases outside the gene matches. The CDR3 sequence is 14 residues long. Germline V gives CDR1 DFQATT, CDR2 SNEGSKA (reference sequence).

The chain links TRBV20-1 to TRBJ2-1; TRBD1 matches at 7 bases. Germline V lookup: CDR1 DFQATT, CDR2 SNEGSKA (reference sequence). The CDR3 covers 14 residues. Germline trimming cut 2 bases from V and 9 bases from J; bases unmatched to any gene: 10. Here the CDR3 DNA reads TGCAGTGCTAGAAGGGGGCCCCTCCTAGTTGAGCAGTTCTTC. This translates into CSARRGPLLVEQFF.